Below are 27 T cell receptor beta chains sequenced from a single sample in a study of blood T cell repertoires in COVID-19. TCRdb keeps only in-frame clones here, not all; method: immunoSEQ multiplex PCR. In the table there are 15,000 to 20,000 clones, 82% of which are singletons. Specimen: peripheral blood. All receptors derive from a human donor in a cohort sampled during active COVID-19.

The J gene is TRBJ2-3, the V gene TRBV6-4; the D gene is possibly TRBD1 (5 bases). Trimming removed 2 bases from V and 2 bases from J, with 5 bases in between. Germline-derived CDR1 and CDR2 are MRHNA and SNTAGT. The CDR3 contains 13 residues. The CDR3 DNA reads TGTGCCAGCAGTGACGGGGCCACAGATACGCAGTATTTT. It is translated as CASSDGATDTQYF.

This clone is a singleton in its sample. The rearrangement joins TRBV12-5 to TRBJ1-2; D unresolved. V was trimmed by 6 bases and J by 8 bases, leaving 16 bases between them. The CDR3 totals 13 residues. Germline CDR1 LGHNT, CDR2 FRNRAP. CDR3 sequence (DNA): TGTGCTAGTGGGAGGGAAGGACTTTCCGGCTACACCTTC. This gives the protein CASGREGLSGYTF. Variable domain in full (rest from reference TRBV12-5 and TRBJ1-2): DARVTQTPRHKVTEMGQEVTMRCQPILGHNTVFWYRQTMMQGLELLAYFRNRAPLDDSGMPKDRFSAEMPDATLATLKIQPSEPRDSAVYFCASGREGLSGYTFGSGTRLTVV.

The gene calls are TRBV2 and TRBJ1-5; 7 bases align to TRBD1. Trimming removed 6 bases from V and 0 bases from J; junction bases left unmatched: 5. The CDR3 runs to 15 residues. The germline gives CDR1 SNHLY, CDR2 FYNNEI. The CDR3 DNA follows: TGTGCCAGCAGCCTCGACAGGGTTAGCAATCAGCCCCAGCATTTT. Protein product: CASSLDRVSNQPQHF. The full variable domain, its missing parts supplied by reference TRBV2 and TRBJ1-5, is EPEVTQTPSHQVTQMGQEVILRCVPISNHLYFYWYRQILGQKVEFLVSFYNNEISEKSEIFDDQFSVERPDGSNFTLKIRSTKLEDSAMYFCASSLDRVSNQPQHFGDGTRLSIL.

This rearrangement joins TRBV19 to TRBJ2-4; no clear D. This CDR3 contains 13 residues. V was pared by 5 bases and J by 0 bases, with 5 bases between. The V gene's germline CDR1 is LNHDA and CDR2 SQIVND (reference sequence). The CDR3, as DNA: TGTGCCAGTAGTTTTAAAGCCAAAAACATTCAGTACTTC. Encoded protein: CASSFKAKNIQYF.

The genes are TRBV10-3 and TRBJ2-7, with TRBD2 matching 13 bases. Losses at the gene ends were 9 bases for V and 9 bases for J; bases not matched to a gene: 8. This CDR3 spans 13 amino acids. From germline, CDR1 is ENHRY and CDR2 SYGVKD. The CDR3 DNA reads as TGTGCCATAACACTAGCGGGAGGGCCTGTGCAGTACTTC. Translation gives CAITLAGGPVQYF.

J is TRBJ2-3 and V is TRBV6-4, with 8 positions matching TRBD2. Germline V gives CDR1 MRHNA, CDR2 SNTAGT. CDR3 length: 15 amino acids. V gave up 3 bases and J gave up 1 base; unmatched junction bases: 3. The CDR3 region is CASSETAGGTDTQYF. The CDR3 nucleotides read TGTGCCAGCAGTGAAACAGCGGGAGGCACAGATACGCAGTATTTT.

The chain is built from TRBV6-1 and TRBJ2-3, with 10 bases that match TRBD2. The CDR3 extends over 16 amino acids. Germline V lookup: CDR1 MNHNS, CDR2 SASEGT. Trimming at V came to 3 bases and at J to 6 bases, leaving 9 bases not matched to a gene. The CDR3 loop reads CASSDISGRFWDTQYF. Written as DNA, the CDR3 is TGTGCCAGCAGTGATATTAGCGGGAGGTTCTGGGATACGCAGTATTTT.

V and J are TRBV5-1 and TRBJ1-3; D remains ambiguous. This CDR3 contains 14 residues. Germline CDR1 SGHRS, CDR2 YFSETQ. Trimming shortened V by 0 bases and J by 1 base, and 5 bases separated the two germline ends. This CDR3 is CASSLAQSGNTIYF. The CDR3 DNA reads as TGCGCCAGCAGCTTGGCCCAATCTGGAAACACCATATATTTT.

CDR3: CASSVDGQGTDTQYF. DNA for the CDR3: TGTGCCAGCAGCGTAGATGGGCAGGGCACAGATACGCAGTATTTT. The genes are TRBV9 and TRBJ2-3; no clear D. In germline, CDR1 is SGDLS, CDR2 YYNGEE. This CDR3 region has 15 residues. Trimming took 0 bases from V and 1 from J, leaving 9 bases between them.

This clone was detected a few times. The chain carries TRBV5-1 and TRBJ1-2, with D possibly matching TRBD1 (6 bases). V dropped 4 bases and J dropped 4 bases, with 14 bases sitting between them. Germline V CDR1 and CDR2: SGHRS, YFSETQ. CDR3 length equals 14 residues. The CDR3 DNA reads as TGCGCCAGCAGCATAAACAGGGAGTCCTATGGCTACACCTTC. Its protein product is CASSINRESYGYTF.

The chain couples TRBV7-9 to TRBJ2-1; 8 nucleotides line up with TRBD1. From germline, CDR1 is SEHNR and CDR2 FQNEAQ (reference sequence). The CDR3 contains 13 residues. With V trimmed by 5 bases and J by 10 bases, 7 bases remained unmatched. This CDR3 is CASSATGAGEQFF. The CDR3 DNA sequence: TGTGCCAGCAGCGCGACAGGGGCGGGGGAGCAGTTCTTC.

This rearrangement joins TRBV4-1 to TRBJ2-3; D is possibly TRBD1 (5 bases). The germline V and J ends were trimmed by 1 base and 6 bases, with 11 bases remaining between them. In germline, CDR1 is MGHRA, CDR2 YSYEKL. The CDR3 is 14 amino acids. The CDR3 coding sequence is TGCGCCAGCAGCCAAGTGACAGCCTCGGATACGCAGTATTTT. Its protein product is CASSQVTASDTQYF.

The chain couples TRBV7-8 to TRBJ2-7; D remains ambiguous. The CDR3 totals 13 residues. CDR1 SGHVS and CDR2 FQNEAQ come from the germline V gene. The ends were cut back, 5 bases at V and 0 bases at J, with 8 bases in the middle. CDR3 DNA: TGTGCCAGCAGCACGCGGAGCTCCTACGAGCAGTACTTC. Translation gives CASSTRSSYEQYF.

This clone was seen just once. The chain combines TRBV5-6 with TRBJ2-1, with TRBD2 identical over 8 bases. Trimming cost V 4 bases and J 4 bases; bases outside gene matches: 7. Germline CDR1 and CDR2: SGHDT and YYEEEE. CDR3 length: 15 residues. In DNA form, the CDR3 reads TGTGCCAGCAGCACCGGGACTAGTGTTTACAATGAGCAGTTCTTC. Protein: CASSTGTSVYNEQFF.

The chain uses TRBV3-1 (or the pseudogene TRBV3-2) and TRBJ1-2, with TRBD1 matching over 12 bases. Per the germline V gene, CDR1 is LGHDT and CDR2 is YNNKEL (reference sequence). This CDR3 has 15 residues. With V trimmed by 4 bases and J by 5 bases, 5 bases remained unmatched. CDR3 region: CASSLRGQGAYGYTF. The DNA for the CDR3 is TGTGCCAGCAGCCTCCGGGGACAGGGGGCATATGGCTACACCTTC.

This clone appeared a few times. This sequence joins TRBV28 and TRBJ2-2; D is perhaps TRBD2 (6 bases). The V gene lost 3 bases and the J gene lost 4 bases, with 12 bases spanning the gap. The CDR3 sequence is 15 residues long. CDR1 is MDHEN and CDR2 is SYDVKM in the germline V gene. CDR3 region: CASSLMREVTGELFF. The CDR3 bases are TGTGCCAGCAGTTTGATGAGGGAGGTCACCGGGGAGCTGTTTTTT.

This chain joins TRBV5-5 and TRBJ2-5, with 8 bases aligning to TRBD2. J gave up 4 bases and V 1 base, and 6 bases lay outside the gene matches. CDR3 size: 15 residues. Germline loops: CDR1 SGHKS, CDR2 YYEKEE (reference sequence). The CDR3 DNA reads as TGTGCCAGCAGCTTGAACGGGAGGGCCTTAGAGACCCAGTACTTC. It specifies CASSLNGRALETQYF.

This clone has just a few counts. The genes are TRBV11-1 and TRBJ2-7; 8 bases fit TRBD2. The V gene's germline CDR1 is SGHAT and CDR2 FQDESV (reference sequence). The CDR3 consists of 14 residues. With V trimmed by 1 base and J by 4 bases, 3 bases remained unmatched. The CDR3 DNA sequence: TGTGCCAGCAGCTTAGGTAGCGGGGTTTACGAGCAGTACTTC. Amino acids: CASSLGSGVYEQYF.

This clone was found a few times. V gene TRBV5-1 combines with J gene TRBJ2-7, with 7 bases that match TRBD1. The CDR3 has 12 residues. J was trimmed by 5 bases and V by 2 bases; bases with no gene match: 1. The germline V gene has CDR1 SGHRS and CDR2 YFSETQ. The DNA for the CDR3 is TGCGCCAGCAGCTTTACAGGGGACGAGCAGTACTTC. It encodes CASSFTGDEQYF.

The chain is built from TRBV6-5 and TRBJ2-7, with TRBD1 identical over 7 bases. Trimming cost V 7 bases and J 1 base; bases outside gene matches: 10. In germline, CDR1 is MNHEY, CDR2 SVGAGI. The CDR3 runs 15 residues. This CDR3 reads CASNNDGTASYEQYF. The DNA of the CDR3 is TGTGCCAGCAACAACGACGGGACAGCGTCCTACGAGCAGTACTTC.

This CDR3 reads CASSRTPIETQYF. CDR3 nucleotide sequence: TGTGCCAGCAGCCGGACACCTATAGAGACCCAGTACTTC. The gene calls are TRBV7-9 and TRBJ2-5; TRBD1 might be the D (5 bases). The V end lost 5 bases, the J end lost 4 bases, and 11 bases lay between the germline ends. The CDR3 runs to 13 residues. Germline V gene sequence: CDR1 SEHNR, CDR2 FQNEAQ (reference sequence).

This clone was seen just once. The chain has TRBV7-6 and TRBJ2-2; unclear D gene. This CDR3 has 15 residues. Per the germline V gene, CDR1 is SGHVS and CDR2 is FNYEAQ. V was trimmed by 7 bases and J by 4 bases, leaving 16 bases between them. This CDR3 reads CASINRGATTGELFF. The CDR3 DNA is TGTGCCAGCATCAACCGCGGCGCAACCACCGGGGAGCTGTTTTTT.

The chain recombines TRBV7-2 with TRBJ1-3, with D perhaps matching TRBD1 (5 bases). Trimming left V 0 bases short and J 12 bases short, with 12 bases between. CDR3 length: 13 amino acids. Germline loops: CDR1 SGHTA, CDR2 FQGNSA. This CDR3 reads CASSLAGDYHIYF. As DNA, the CDR3 is TGTGCCAGCAGCTTAGCAGGGGATTACCACATATATTTT.

The chain combines TRBV4-1 with TRBJ2-7; 9 nucleotides match TRBD1. The CDR3 consists of 16 residues. The germline CDR1 and CDR2 sequences are MGHRA and YSYEKL. V lost 6 bases to trimming and J lost 2 bases; unmatched junction nucleotides: 11. CDR3 amino acids: CASRETAGTGPYEQYF. The CDR3 DNA reads as TGCGCCAGCAGAGAGACGGCAGGGACAGGGCCCTACGAGCAGTACTTC.

A single count supports this clone. The chain recombines TRBV6-4 with TRBJ2-1; 9 bases match TRBD2. Trimming removed 1 base from V and 4 bases from J; junction bases left unmatched: 5. The CDR3 consists of 16 residues. Per the germline V gene, CDR1 is MRHNA and CDR2 is SNTAGT. For the CDR3, the DNA is TGTGCCAGCAGTGACTTAGCGGGAGCCGAATACAATGAGCAGTTCTTC. Its translation is CASSDLAGAEYNEQFF.

This clone was detected only once. The genes are TRBV7-9 and TRBJ2-5; D not resolved. The germline CDR1 and CDR2 sequences are SEHNR and FQNEAQ (reference sequence). V shed 5 bases and J shed 2 bases, with 15 bases lying between them. CDR3 length: 15 residues. In DNA form, the CDR3 reads TGTGCCAGCAGCCCATTGGAGTCTAGTCAAGAGACCCAGTACTTC. Its translation: CASSPLESSQETQYF.

This clone was observed a few times. The rearrangement joins TRBV5-6 to TRBJ1-5, with no clear D. Germline CDR1 SGHDT, CDR2 YYEEEE. V lost 1 base and J lost 4, with 12 bases in between. This CDR3 region has 15 residues. The CDR3 region is CASSLRFSSNQPQHF. DNA for the CDR3: TGTGCCAGCAGCTTGCGTTTTAGCTCAAATCAGCCCCAGCATTTT.